The clone carrying this T cell receptor (beta chain) was seen only a few times. What it recognizes is unknown. The V end was cut by 5 bases, the J end by 6 bases, with 10 bases between. CDR1 is GTSNPN, CDR2 SVGIG, per germline (reference sequence). This CDR3 has 11 residues. The study reverse transcribed the entire isolated RNA, so it sequenced expressed TCRB transcripts. Using immunoSEQ multiplex PCR, the repertoire was profiled, and TCRdb retains in-frame clones only, with some absent. The table shows hundreds of thousands of clones, with roughly an eighth occurring only once. The sample is drawn from a study of beta chain features in type 1 diabetes. Study-wide context: Healthy donors resembled patients in age, gender and cell yields. General study points: PCR might show a preference for shorter templates, equally across patients and controls. Significant though moderate, a shortening of TCRB CDR3s appeared in all four CD4+ subsets of Type 1 diabetes patients.

The V and J genes are TRBV30 and TRBJ1-1, with no clear D. The sequencing input was naive CD4+ T cells from blood. The origin of this receptor is a man between 18 and 35 years old with type 1 diabetes. The CDR3 nucleotides are TGTGCCTGGGCGGGGAGAGCTGAAGCTTTCTTT. Translated, it gives CAWAGRAEAFF.